The 16 T cell receptor beta chains in this list originate from one sample, sequenced in a study of blood T cell repertoires in COVID-19. The assay was immunoSEQ multiplex PCR, and TCRdb's table has in-frame clones only and misses some. The sample contains around 310,000 clones, roughly 90% of which appear only once. Sequencing used peripheral blood. The receptors shown here come from a woman in her 40s with COVID-19, enrolled during active disease.

J is TRBJ1-3 and V is TRBV7-9; tentatively, D is TRBD1 (6 bases). V was pared by 3 bases and J by 4 bases, with 10 bases between. This CDR3 has 14 residues. The germline V gene has CDR1 SEHNR and CDR2 FQNEAQ (reference sequence). CDR3 nucleotide sequence: TGTGCCAGCAGCTTGCTCAGGGGAGGAAACACCATATATTTT. Its protein is CASSLLRGGNTIYF.

This CDR3 reads CASSHSWSTEAFF. The DNA for the CDR3 is TGTGCCAGCAGCCATTCCTGGAGCACTGAAGCTTTCTTT. This chain uses TRBV3-1 (or the pseudogene TRBV3-2) with TRBJ1-1; D gene unclear. The CDR3 loop spans 13 amino acids. Trimming left V 3 bases short and J 4 bases short, with 9 bases between. Germline V gives CDR1 LGHDT, CDR2 YNNKEL (reference sequence).

This clone has just one count. The V and J genes are TRBV7-2 and TRBJ2-1, with 9 bases aligning to TRBD2. From germline, CDR1 is SGHTA and CDR2 FQGNSA. V was clipped by 0 bases and J by 6 bases; unmatched bases: 6. The CDR3 has 16 residues. The CDR3 protein is CASSLAGASGANEQFF. For the CDR3, the DNA is TGTGCCAGCAGCTTAGCTGGGGCTAGCGGGGCCAATGAGCAGTTCTTC.

The rearrangement links TRBV11-2 to TRBJ1-5, with a possible D match to TRBD1 (5 bases). The length of the CDR3 is 13 residues. Looked up from germline, CDR1 is SGHAT and CDR2 is FQNNGV. V dropped 4 bases and J dropped 7 bases, with 11 bases sitting between them. The CDR3 region has the DNA TGTGCCAGCAGCTCCGCCGGGGGACAGCCCCAGCATTTT. This encodes CASSSAGGQPQHF. The complete variable domain, with remaining parts taken from reference TRBV11-2 and TRBJ1-5, reads EAGVAQSPRYKIIEKRQSVAFWCNPISGHATLYWYQQILGQGPKLLIQFQNNGVVDDSQLPKDRFSAERLKGVDSTLKIQPAKLEDSAVYLCASSSAGGQPQHFGDGTRLSIL.

There are a few counts of this clone. CDR3 in DNA: TGTGCCAGTAGCATTCAAATCTTGAGACAGACCTATGGCTACACCTTC. Protein sequence: CASSIQILRQTYGYTF. The V gene is TRBV19, the J gene TRBJ1-2; the D gene is possibly TRBD1 (5 bases). This CDR3 is built from 16 residues. V shed 6 bases and J shed 4 bases, with 21 bases lying between them. Per germline, CDR1 LNHDA and CDR2 SQIVND (reference sequence).

The chain couples TRBV6-2 or TRBV6-3 to TRBJ1-4; 7 bases are a match to TRBD1. Germline V lookup: CDR1 MNHEY, CDR2 SVGEGT. The CDR3 is 16 amino acids. The ends lost 5 bases at V and 7 bases at J; junction bases unmatched: 13. The CDR3 is CASSAQGEGTSEKLFF. DNA of the CDR3: TGTGCCAGCAGTGCCCAGGGGGAAGGTACGAGTGAAAAACTGTTTTTT.

The V call is TRBV2, the J call TRBJ1-2; possibly TRBD1 for D (6 bases). There are 13 residues in the CDR3. V dropped 6 bases and J dropped 4 bases, with 12 bases sitting between them. Germline V gene lookup returns CDR1 SNHLY and CDR2 FYNNEI. DNA of the CDR3: TGTGCCAGCAGGGAGACAGGCTCCTATGGCTACACCTTC. Amino acid sequence: CASRETGSYGYTF.

The sample holds a few counts of this clone. The chain couples TRBV19 to TRBJ2-7; the match to TRBD1 covers 8 bases. From germline, CDR1 is LNHDA and CDR2 SQIVND (reference sequence). Unmatched junction bases numbered 5, after V lost 4 bases and J lost 3 bases. The CDR3 extends over 14 amino acids. As DNA, the CDR3 is TGTGCCAGTAGTAGACAGGGGAATAGCTACGAGCAGTACTTC. It encodes CASSRQGNSYEQYF.

This rearrangement joins TRBV7-3 to TRBJ1-1; D unresolved. The germline V gene encodes CDR1 SGHTA and CDR2 FQGTGA. The germline V and J ends were trimmed by 5 bases and 5 bases, with 12 bases remaining between them. The CDR3 is made up of 13 amino acids. CDR3 in amino acids: CASSPTYKTEAFF. As DNA, the CDR3 is TGTGCCAGCAGCCCCACATATAAGACTGAAGCTTTCTTT.

The chain links TRBV4-2 to TRBJ1-1; a possible D gene is TRBD1 (6 bases). Germline assignment: CDR1 LGHNA and CDR2 YNFKEQ. The CDR3 length is 14 residues. Trimming removed 4 bases from V and 1 base from J, with 10 bases in between. The CDR3 nucleotides read TGTGCCAGCAGCCGCCAACAGGGGAACACTGAAGCTTTCTTT. It specifies CASSRQQGNTEAFF.

The chain joins TRBV6-5 to TRBJ1-5, with D possibly being TRBD1 (5 bases). The CDR3 consists of 15 residues. Germline V gene sequence: CDR1 MNHEY, CDR2 SVGAGI. Trimming removed 5 bases from V and 3 bases from J, with 14 bases in between. Written as DNA, the CDR3 is TGTGCCAGCAGTCCACGGGGGGGTACCAATCAGCCCCAGCATTTT. It codes for CASSPRGGTNQPQHF.

The chain carries TRBV7-2 and TRBJ1-4; 9 bases map to TRBD1. The CDR3 length is 15 residues. J gave up 6 bases and V 3 bases, and 5 bases lay outside the gene matches. Looked up from germline, CDR1 is SGHTA and CDR2 is FQGNSA. Written as DNA, the CDR3 is TGTGCCAGCAGCTTGACAGGGGGAGGGGATGAAAAACTGTTTTTT. It specifies CASSLTGGGDEKLFF.

The V call is TRBV30, the J call TRBJ2-7, with 8 bases that match TRBD1. CDR1 GTSNPN and CDR2 SVGIG come from the germline V gene (reference sequence). CDR3 size: 14 residues. V lost 5 bases and J lost 0; bases outside the gene matches: 6. The chain's CDR3 is CAWDRGLSSYEQYF. CDR3 nucleotide sequence: TGTGCCTGGGACAGGGGACTCAGCTCCTACGAGCAGTACTTC.

This clone came up once. This rearrangement joins TRBV6-2 or TRBV6-3 to TRBJ2-7; D call uncertain. Trimming left V 0 bases short and J 0 bases short, with 6 bases between. The CDR3 sequence is 14 residues long. CDR1 is MNHEY, CDR2 SVGEGT, per germline. CDR3 DNA sequence: TGTGCCAGCAGTTACTCGCCAGTCTCCTACGAGCAGTACTTC. Protein sequence: CASSYSPVSYEQYF.

The genes are TRBV7-2 and TRBJ2-7, with 9 bases lining up with TRBD2. The CDR3 is made up of 15 amino acids. The ends lost 1 base at V and 2 bases at J; junction bases unmatched: 3. Germline V gene data show CDR1 as SGHTA and CDR2 as FQGNSA. CDR3 amino acids: CASSLEAGGAYEQYF. The DNA for the CDR3 is TGTGCCAGCAGCTTAGAAGCGGGGGGCGCCTACGAGCAGTACTTC.

The chain links TRBV5-1 to TRBJ1-2; 9 bases agree with TRBD1. The V segment lost 3 bases and the J segment 6 bases; nucleotides outside the gene matches: 3. Per the germline V gene, CDR1 is SGHRS and CDR2 is YFSETQ. This CDR3 is 13 amino acids long. CDR3 loop: CASSWRTGDGYTF. Written as DNA, the CDR3 is TGCGCCAGCAGCTGGAGGACAGGGGATGGCTACACCTTC.